The next 27 T cell receptor beta chains were all read from a single sample in a study of blood T cell repertoires in COVID-19. Clones were read by immunoSEQ multiplex PCR, and TCRdb kept only the in-frame ones, dropping some. Among about 23,000 clones listed, 80% to 95% were seen once. Sequencing used peripheral blood. These receptors originate from a human donor in a cohort sampled during active COVID-19.

The V call is TRBV4-3, the J call TRBJ1-1, with D possibly matching TRBD1 (5 bases). Deletions cut 0 bases from V and 3 bases from J, with 14 bases between. Germline CDR1 is LGHNA and CDR2 is YSLEER. The CDR3 contains 16 residues. CDR3 residues: CASSQDTVGPYTEAFF. The CDR3 region has the DNA TGCGCCAGCAGCCAAGACACGGTGGGGCCGTACACTGAAGCTTTCTTT.

This clone turned up a few times. The chain employs TRBV21-1 and TRBJ1-2. TRBV21-1 is a pseudogene. The CDR3 length is 14 residues. CDR3 nucleotide sequence: TGTGCCAGCAGCAACACGCCGGAGGAGCGTGGCTACACCTTC. It specifies CASSNTPEERGYTF.

This chain joins TRBV12-3 or TRBV12-4 and TRBJ2-7; 8 bases line up with TRBD2. The CDR3 has 13 amino acids. Germline trimming cut 6 bases from V and 5 bases from J; bases unmatched to any gene: 6. This chain's CDR3 is CASRAWTSNEQYF. The DNA of the CDR3 is TGTGCCAGCAGAGCCTGGACTAGCAACGAGCAGTACTTC.

This clone was seen once. The chain uses TRBV9 and TRBJ1-5; D is perhaps TRBD1 (5 bases). Trimming removed 0 bases from V and 0 bases from J, with 7 bases in between. This CDR3 has 15 residues. Germline V gene lookup returns CDR1 SGDLS and CDR2 YYNGEE. The CDR3 DNA is TGTGCCAGCAGCGTAGGGGACTATAGCAATCAGCCCCAGCATTTT. Protein product: CASSVGDYSNQPQHF.

This clone occurred a few times. The V call is TRBV5-1, the J call TRBJ2-7; tentative D call: TRBD2 (6 bases). The V and J ends lost 1 base and 0 bases respectively, with 11 bases between them. CDR1 is SGHRS and CDR2 is YFSETQ in the germline V gene. This CDR3 comprises 15 residues. The CDR3 here is CASSLPGGASYEQYF. DNA for the CDR3: TGCGCCAGCAGCTTGCCGGGCGGGGCCTCCTACGAGCAGTACTTC.

The chain uses TRBV6-1 and TRBJ2-3; TRBD2 matches 7 bases. Germline CDR1 reads MNHNS; CDR2 reads SASEGT. This CDR3 contains 16 residues. Unmatched junction bases numbered 4, after V lost 0 bases and J lost 1 base. The CDR3 nucleotides are TGTGCCAGCAGTGAAGCTGGCCGGGGGGGCACAGATACGCAGTATTTT. Protein: CASSEAGRGGTDTQYF.

This rearrangement joins TRBV5-1 to TRBJ1-2; D is unresolved. CDR3 size: 14 residues. Trimming took 0 bases from V and 6 from J, leaving 12 bases between them. Germline values: CDR1 SGHRS, CDR2 YFSETQ. This chain's CDR3 is CASSLGGPGDGYTF. The DNA of the CDR3 is TGCGCCAGCAGCTTGGGCGGCCCGGGTGATGGCTACACCTTC.

The chain has TRBV9 and TRBJ2-3; D gene ambiguous. The CDR3 has 15 amino acids. Germline CDR1 SGDLS, CDR2 YYNGEE. Trimming removed 0 bases from V and 0 bases from J, with 8 bases in between. CDR3 sequence reads: CASSVASGSTDTQYF. CDR3 bases: TGTGCCAGCAGCGTAGCGTCGGGTAGCACAGATACGCAGTATTTT.

This sequence joins TRBV4-1 and TRBJ1-4; tentative D call: TRBD1 (6 bases). Trimming left V 4 bases short and J 6 bases short, with 15 bases between. Germline CDR1 MGHRA, CDR2 YSYEKL. CDR3 length: 15 residues. The CDR3 region is CASSLGGVGDEKLFF. For the CDR3, the DNA is TGCGCCAGCAGCCTAGGGGGGGTGGGCGATGAAAAACTGTTTTTT.

The chain employs TRBV7-9 and TRBJ2-7; a weak D match, TRBD2 (6 bases). V was pared by 4 bases and J by 0 bases, with 16 bases between. CDR1 and CDR2 from the germline V gene are SEHNR and FQNEAQ (reference sequence). The CDR3 is made up of 16 amino acids. The CDR3 DNA reads TGTGCCAGCAGCTCCACTACGGGACTGATCTCCTACGAGCAGTACTTC. Translated: CASSSTTGLISYEQYF.

The chain has TRBV28 and TRBJ2-7; no clear D gene. Trimming cost V 3 bases and J 3 bases, with 12 bases left between them. The CDR3 is 14 residues long. Germline V lookup: CDR1 MDHEN, CDR2 SYDVKM. In nucleotides, the CDR3 is TGTGCCAGCAGTTTGTCGAACTCCTTCTACGAGCAGTACTTC. Translating gives CASSLSNSFYEQYF.

The chain carries TRBV6-5 and TRBJ1-4, with unresolved D. The V and J ends lost 6 bases and 8 bases respectively, with 13 bases between them. Germline CDR1 and CDR2: MNHEY and SVGAGI. The CDR3 sequence is 13 residues long. This CDR3 is CASRVTGQEKLFF. CDR3 in DNA: TGTGCCAGCAGAGTAACGGGTCAGGAAAAACTGTTTTTT.

This chain links TRBV11-2 with TRBJ2-3, with D hard to call. Between the trimmed V and J ends, which lost 1 base and 1 base, there was a span of 9 bases. The CDR3 has 15 amino acids. Germline-derived CDR1 and CDR2 are SGHAT and FQNNGV. The DNA of the CDR3 is TGTGCCAGCAGCTTAGTACTAACCCGCACAGATACGCAGTATTTT. Residues: CASSLVLTRTDTQYF.

V and J are TRBV5-1 and TRBJ1-4; possible D gene TRBD1, 5 bases. The V end lost 0 bases, the J end lost 2 bases, and 11 bases lay between the germline ends. The CDR3 is 16 amino acids. Germline CDR1 SGHRS, CDR2 YFSETQ. The chain's CDR3 is CASSLVQASTNEKLFF. CDR3 DNA: TGCGCCAGCAGCTTGGTACAGGCCTCCACTAATGAAAAACTGTTTTTT. Together with reference TRBV5-1 and TRBJ1-4, the CDR3 gives the full variable domain: KAGVTQTPRYLIKTRGQQVTLSCSPISGHRSVSWYQQTPGQGLQFLFEYFSETQRNKGNFPGRFSGRQFSNSRSEMNVSTLELGDSALYLCASSLVQASTNEKLFFGSGTQLSVL.

The J gene is TRBJ2-4, the V gene TRBV15; 11 bases agree with TRBD1. Germline CDR1 reads LNHNV; CDR2 reads YYDKDF (reference sequence). This CDR3 has 18 residues. The V gene end was trimmed by 1 base and the J gene end by 1 base; junction bases not matched to a gene: 6. The DNA for the CDR3 is TGTGCCACCAGCAGAGGGCCGGGACAGGGGGTGGCCAAAAACATTCAGTACTTC. Its translation: CATSRGPGQGVAKNIQYF.

Of note for this clone: One junction end does not reproduce the germline sequence, and a read error may be involved. This chain joins TRBV5-1 and TRBJ2-7; no reliable D call. The CDR3 is made up of 14 amino acids. Per the germline V gene, CDR1 is SGHRS and CDR2 is YFSETQ. The CDR3 DNA sequence: TGCGCCAGCAGCCCCGCGACCACATACTACAAGCAGTACTTC. Translation gives CASSPATTYYKQYF.

V is TRBV5-1 and J is TRBJ1-2; no firm D call. The CDR3 is made up of 14 amino acids. From germline, CDR1 is SGHRS and CDR2 YFSETQ. V dropped 3 bases and J dropped 4 bases, with 13 bases sitting between them. In DNA, the CDR3 is TGCGCCAGCAGCTCAGAGGGCCTCCTCTATGGCTACACCTTC. Amino acid sequence: CASSSEGLLYGYTF. Looking up the rest from reference TRBV5-1 and TRBJ1-2 gives the full variable domain: KAGVTQTPRYLIKTRGQQVTLSCSPISGHRSVSWYQQTPGQGLQFLFEYFSETQRNKGNFPGRFSGRQFSNSRSEMNVSTLELGDSALYLCASSSEGLLYGYTFGSGTRLTVV.

J is TRBJ1-3 and V is TRBV5-4; a possible D gene is TRBD1 (5 bases). Germline lookup yields CDR1 SGHNT and CDR2 YYREEE (reference sequence). The CDR3 extends over 14 amino acids. Trimming shortened V by 6 bases and J by 1 base, and 11 bases separated the two germline ends. The CDR3 DNA sequence: TGTGCCAGCACCCTCCAGGGTTCTGGAAACACCATATATTTT. Its protein product is CASTLQGSGNTIYF. Using reference TRBV5-4 and TRBJ1-3 for the parts outside the CDR3, the full variable domain is ETGVTQSPTHLIKTRGQQVTLRCSSQSGHNTVSWYQQALGQGPQFIFQYYREEENGRGNFPPRFSGLQFPNYSSELNVNALELDDSALYLCASTLQGSGNTIYFGEGSWLTVV.

The chain employs TRBV6-5 and TRBJ1-5, with D unclear. Deletions cut 1 base from V and 2 bases from J, with 9 bases between. This CDR3 contains 15 residues. Per the germline V gene, CDR1 is MNHEY and CDR2 is SVGAGI. The DNA for the CDR3 is TGTGCCAGCAGTTACTTCGGCGGGGGCAATCAGCCCCAGCATTTT. Its translation: CASSYFGGGNQPQHF.

The rearrangement links TRBV30 to TRBJ2-2, with 8 bases matching TRBD1. V lost 3 bases, J lost 6 bases, and 9 bases stayed unmatched. Germline V gene lookup returns CDR1 GTSNPN and CDR2 SVGIG (reference sequence). The CDR3 runs 15 residues. CDR3 nucleotides: TGTGCCTGGAGGAAACTCTCGACAGGGGCCGGGGAGCTGTTTTTT. It yields the protein CAWRKLSTGAGELFF.

A single count supports this clone. The gene calls are TRBV9 and TRBJ2-7; D gene ambiguous. V gave up 0 bases and J gave up 1 base, with 11 bases separating them. Germline CDR1 and CDR2: SGDLS and YYNGEE. The CDR3 runs to 15 residues. The DNA for the CDR3 is TGTGCCAGCAGCGTAGCAAGTGGAGCTTCCTACGAGCAGTACTTC. It encodes CASSVASGASYEQYF.

The chain couples TRBV5-1 to TRBJ1-2; the D is unclear. Trimming took 7 bases from V and 3 from J, leaving 13 bases between them. The V gene's germline CDR1 is SGHRS and CDR2 YFSETQ. The CDR3 loop spans 13 amino acids. CDR3 bases: TGCGCCAGCCGCGTCGCTCTGGACTATGGCTACACCTTC. Amino acids: CASRVALDYGYTF.

V is TRBV9 and J is TRBJ2-3; D is possibly TRBD1 (6 bases). The CDR3 has 16 residues. Germline V gene data show CDR1 as SGDLS and CDR2 as YYNGEE. The V gene lost 1 base and the J gene lost 3 bases, with 15 bases spanning the gap. The CDR3, as DNA: TGTGCCAGCAGCGTAAACCAGGGGAGAACGACAGATACGCAGTATTTT. This codes for CASSVNQGRTTDTQYF.

The rearrangement uses TRBV12-2 and TRBJ2-5; the table gives TRBD1 as D, unverified against the DNA. TRBV12-2 is designated a pseudogene. The CDR3 covers 14 residues. CDR3 coding DNA: TGTGCAAGTCGCCGGGACAGGGGGCAAGAGACCCAGTACTTC. It translates to CASRRDRGQETQYF.

The V gene is TRBV19, the J gene TRBJ1-5; D might be TRBD1 (6 bases). The ends were cut back, 5 bases at V and 0 bases at J, with 11 bases in the middle. Germline lookup yields CDR1 LNHDA and CDR2 SQIVND (reference sequence). The CDR3 is 15 residues long. CDR3 coding DNA: TGTGCCAGTAGTGTGACAGGTCTTAGCAATCAGCCCCAGCATTTT. It yields the protein CASSVTGLSNQPQHF.

The genes are TRBV6-5 and TRBJ2-7, with D perhaps matching TRBD2 (6 bases). Trimming took off 0 bases at V and 2 bases at J, with 11 bases between the two ends. Per the germline V gene, CDR1 is MNHEY and CDR2 is SVGAGI. CDR3 length equals 15 residues. Written as DNA, the CDR3 is TGTGCCAGCAGTTACTCAACCGGGGGAACCTACGAGCAGTACTTC. It translates to CASSYSTGGTYEQYF.

The CDR3 DNA sequence: TGTGCCAGCAGTGAAGTACAGGGTCACAATCAGCCCCAGCATTTT. Translating it yields CASSEVQGHNQPQHF. This rearrangement joins TRBV6-1 to TRBJ1-5, with D possibly being TRBD1 (6 bases). This CDR3 is 15 amino acids long. V lost 1 base and J lost 3, with 10 bases in between. Germline CDR1 MNHNS, CDR2 SASEGT.